Described below is a single T cell receptor (beta chain) sequence and its context. Its antigen is unknown. Investigators profiled TCR beta VDJ and CDR3 from genomic DNA template. TCRdb reanalysed the reads using MiXCR and keeps one entry per CDR3 protein. This sample has just over 450,000 distinct CDR3 sequences, with less than 35% found just once. This entry is derived from a study of CD8+CD57+ T cells in acquired aplastic anemia. Study-wide context: CD4+ and CD8+ cells, once sorted, gave DNA averaging around 3.4 ug.

Patients sequenced had flow cytometry evidence of CD8+CD57+ cell expansion. Each patient had severe acquired aplastic anemia. Blood sampling was performed on the patients, and none of them had received therapy by then. General study results and limits: Around 27 CD8+ CDR3 sequences occurred in both the patients and the controls.

Material for sequencing was sorted CD4+, CD8+, or CD8+CD57+ T cells (not recorded which) from PBMCs. This clonotype was sampled from a human donor with aplastic anemia.

This CDR3 is CATSRRGGSSYNEQFF. The DNA of the CDR3 is TGTGCCACCAGCAGACGCGGGGGTTCCTCCTACAATGAGCAGTTCTTC. The chain combines TRBV15 with TRBJ2-1, with 7 positions matching TRBD2. Germline loops: CDR1 LNHNV, CDR2 YYDKDF (reference sequence). The CDR3 runs 16 residues. Unmatched junction bases numbered 4, after V lost 2 bases and J lost 0 bases.